These 28 T cell receptor beta chains were sequenced from one sample in a study of Ad26.COV2.S vaccination and SARS-CoV-2 variants. Produced via immunoSEQ multiplex PCR; TCRdb's table is partial and in-frame only. The sample contains around 100,000 clones, around 82% of which appear only once. The sequencing used peripheral blood, collected after recovery from COVID-19. The source of these receptors is a human donor who had recovered from COVID-19.

Only one count was recorded for this clone. The chain is built from TRBV21-1 and TRBJ2-7; the table names TRBD2, a call not compared with the DNA. TRBV21-1 is a documented pseudogene. The CDR3 extends over 18 amino acids. The CDR3 DNA sequence: TGTGCCAGCAGCACGGGACTAGCGGAGAACACAATTCGCTACGAGCAGTACTTC. It specifies CASSTGLAENTIRYEQYF.

V usage is TRBV18 and J usage is TRBJ1-6; no reliable D call. The V and J ends lost 3 bases and 8 bases respectively, with 14 bases between them. CDR3 length: 15 amino acids. Germline loops: CDR1 KGHSH, CDR2 LQKENI. CDR3 coding DNA: TGTGCCAGCTCACCTACAAAAGGAGACTATTCACCCCTCCACTTT. This gives the protein CASSPTKGDYSPLHF.

This sequence joins TRBV9 and TRBJ1-1; D unresolved. With 4 bases removed from V and 2 bases from J, the gap between germline ends came to 9 bases. Germline CDR1 reads SGDLS; CDR2 reads YYNGEE. This CDR3 spans 13 amino acids. The CDR3 DNA reads TGTGCCAGCAGCAGACCCCCCAACACTGAAGCTTTCTTT. Its translation: CASSRPPNTEAFF.

The chain links TRBV24-1 to TRBJ2-3; tentative D call: TRBD2 (6 bases). The CDR3 consists of 14 residues. Germline CDR1 KGHDR, CDR2 SFDVKD. Trimming stripped 9 bases from V and 2 bases from J, with 14 bases between. In DNA, the CDR3 is TGTGCCACCTCGGACTACCTCCTCACAGATACGCAGTATTTT. This codes for CATSDYLLTDTQYF.

The table lists this clone with a count of one. The chain couples TRBV4-2 to TRBJ2-3, with a tentative D call TRBD2 (6 bases). Germline assignment: CDR1 LGHNA and CDR2 YNFKEQ. V lost 8 bases to trimming and J lost 1 base, with 13 bases between them. This CDR3 is built from 14 residues. CDR3 protein: CASGGAGRTDTQYF. CDR3 DNA: TGTGCCAGCGGAGGGGCAGGACGCACAGATACGCAGTATTTT.

The gene calls are TRBV27 and TRBJ2-1; TRBD2 matches at 9 bases. V shed 2 bases and J 7 bases; nucleotides not matched to a gene: 6. Germline V gene lookup returns CDR1 MNHEY and CDR2 SMNVEV (reference sequence). The CDR3 totals 15 residues. CDR3 DNA sequence: TGTGCCAGCAGTTTAACTTTTCTAGCGGGGAATGAGCAGTTCTTC. Its protein product is CASSLTFLAGNEQFF.

The V and J genes are TRBV5-1 and TRBJ2-7; TRBD1 aligns across 8 bases. CDR1 is SGHRS, CDR2 YFSETQ, per germline. The CDR3 has 14 residues. V was pared by 1 base and J by 6 bases, with 6 bases of the junction left unmatched. CDR3 sequence (DNA): TGCGCCAGCAGCTTGCGCCCGGACAGGGTCGAGCAGTACTTC. It yields the protein CASSLRPDRVEQYF.

J is TRBJ1-5 and V is TRBV6-5; no reliable D call. The CDR3 extends over 14 amino acids. Per the germline V gene, CDR1 is MNHEY and CDR2 is SVGAGI. Trimming took off 6 bases at V and 1 base at J, with 10 bases between the two ends. Here the CDR3 reads CASREGLSNQPQHF. In DNA form, the CDR3 reads TGTGCCAGCAGGGAGGGTTTGAGCAATCAGCCCCAGCATTTT.

V is TRBV5-5 and J is TRBJ1-1; a weak D match, TRBD1 (6 bases). Trimming removed 4 bases from V and 4 bases from J, with 17 bases in between. Germline lookup yields CDR1 SGHKS and CDR2 YYEKEE (reference sequence). The CDR3 runs to 15 residues. The CDR3, as DNA: TGTGCCAGCAGCCCGTGGAGGGGGGTTGCCACTGAAGCTTTCTTT. Protein product: CASSPWRGVATEAFF.

The J gene is TRBJ2-3, the V gene TRBV5-6; the match to TRBD1 covers 12 bases. The CDR3 extends over 15 amino acids. Germline CDR1 and CDR2: SGHDT and YYEEEE. J lost 2 bases, V lost 4 bases, and 2 bases had no gene match. As DNA, the CDR3 is TGTGCCAGCAGCCGGGACAGGGGGCTCACAGATACGCAGTATTTT. Its translation: CASSRDRGLTDTQYF.

This clone was detected only once. V usage is TRBV27 and J usage is TRBJ2-3, with 9 bases matching TRBD2. With 3 bases clipped from V and 5 bases from J, the junction kept 3 bases outside the gene matches. Germline lookup yields CDR1 MNHEY and CDR2 SMNVEV (reference sequence). CDR3 length: 14 residues. The CDR3 spells CASSFSGSVDTQYF. DNA of the CDR3: TGTGCCAGCAGTTTTAGCGGGAGCGTAGATACGCAGTATTTT.

The J gene is TRBJ2-5, the V gene TRBV7-2, with D tentatively TRBD1 (6 bases). The germline V gene has CDR1 SGHTA and CDR2 FQGNSA. The V gene lost 5 bases and the J gene lost 5 bases, with 18 bases spanning the gap. The CDR3 has 15 residues. The CDR3, as DNA: TGTGCCAGCAGCCTAGGTACAGGGCGGGTTGAGACCCAGTACTTC. It is translated as CASSLGTGRVETQYF.

This chain joins TRBV5-1 and TRBJ1-4, with D maybe TRBD1 (5 bases). The V gene lost 3 bases and the J gene lost 4 bases, with 16 bases spanning the gap. Germline CDR1 and CDR2: SGHRS and YFSETQ. The CDR3 spans 16 residues. The CDR3 region is CASSWEVAGGNEKLFF. CDR3 bases: TGCGCCAGCAGCTGGGAGGTTGCGGGGGGTAATGAAAAACTGTTTTTT.

Worth noting for this clone: Other nucleotide sequences from this sample produce the same CDR3. The chain is built from TRBV9 and TRBJ2-5; perhaps TRBD2 as D (6 bases). The CDR3 contains 15 residues. Trimming cost V 4 bases and J 0 bases, with 13 bases left between them. Germline V gene sequence: CDR1 SGDLS, CDR2 YYNGEE. The CDR3 reads CASSYSGVYQETQYF. The CDR3, as DNA: TGTGCCAGCAGCTATAGCGGAGTGTACCAAGAGACCCAGTACTTC.

The V call is TRBV28, the J call TRBJ2-1, with D uncertain. The CDR3 totals 12 residues. The germline CDR1 and CDR2 sequences are MDHEN and SYDVKM. Trimming took 5 bases from V and 13 from J, leaving 15 bases between them. The CDR3 loop is CASSPLLIAQFF. The CDR3 coding sequence is TGTGCCAGCAGTCCTCTACTGATAGCACAGTTCTTC.

V gene TRBV4-3 combines with J gene TRBJ2-7, with TRBD2 matching over 10 bases. This CDR3 contains 15 residues. Losses at the gene ends were 4 bases for V and 2 bases for J; bases not matched to a gene: 5. CDR1 LGHNA and CDR2 YSLEER come from the germline V gene. The CDR3 coding sequence is TGCGCCAGCAGCCGAGCTAGCGGGGGAACCTACGAGCAGTACTTC. Protein: CASSRASGGTYEQYF.

This rearrangement joins TRBV18 to TRBJ2-5, with D tentatively TRBD2 (5 bases). Looked up from germline, CDR1 is KGHSH and CDR2 is LQKENI. The CDR3 runs to 12 residues. Trimming took 6 bases from V and 4 from J, leaving 9 bases between them. CDR3 protein: CASSPGSETQYF. CDR3 bases: TGTGCCAGCTCCCCGGGATCAGAGACCCAGTACTTC.

The V gene is TRBV7-2, the J gene TRBJ2-3, with unresolved D. Germline CDR1 is SGHTA and CDR2 is FQGNSA. V dropped 6 bases and J dropped 0 bases, with 16 bases sitting between them. This CDR3 spans 16 amino acids. The CDR3 region is CASSWGLSFSTDTQYF. The CDR3 bases are TGTGCCAGCAGTTGGGGTCTTAGTTTTAGCACAGATACGCAGTATTTT.

The chain employs TRBV6-5 and TRBJ1-4; D is perhaps TRBD1 (5 bases). Trimming pared 4 bases from V and 4 bases from J, leaving 10 bases between. This CDR3 spans 14 amino acids. Germline V gene lookup returns CDR1 MNHEY and CDR2 SVGAGI. CDR3 residues: CASSLKGINEKLFF. For the CDR3, the DNA is TGTGCCAGCAGTTTGAAGGGGATTAATGAAAAACTGTTTTTT.

V is TRBV4-3 and J is TRBJ1-5; TRBD1 aligns across 7 bases. V gave up 4 bases and J gave up 4 bases; unmatched junction bases: 7. The length of the CDR3 is 15 residues. The germline V gene encodes CDR1 LGHNA and CDR2 YSLEER. For the CDR3, the DNA is TGCGCCAGCAGCCCAACTCTACAGGGGAATCAGCCCCAGCATTTT. It codes for CASSPTLQGNQPQHF.

The CDR3 loop reads CATSRDPAQGARGYTF. CDR3 in DNA: TGTGCCACCAGCAGAGATCCGGCACAGGGGGCGCGTGGCTACACCTTC. The chain joins TRBV15 to TRBJ1-2; 9 nucleotides agree with TRBD1. CDR3 size: 16 residues. Germline V lookup: CDR1 LNHNV, CDR2 YYDKDF (reference sequence). V shed 0 bases, J shed 7 bases, and the junction held 9 bases outside the gene matches.

The chain employs TRBV9 and TRBJ2-2, with D uncertain. CDR3 size: 15 residues. Trimming stripped 0 bases from V and 0 bases from J, with 6 bases between. The germline V gene encodes CDR1 SGDLS and CDR2 YYNGEE. DNA of the CDR3: TGTGCCAGCAGCGTAGCTCTGGCGAACACCGGGGAGCTGTTTTTT. Its protein product is CASSVALANTGELFF.

The rearrangement uses TRBV18 and TRBJ2-3; no firm D call. Trimming stripped 3 bases from V and 2 bases from J, with 3 bases between. The length of the CDR3 is 12 residues. CDR1 and CDR2 (germline): KGHSH, LQKENI. CDR3 amino acids: CASSPDTDTQYF. In DNA form, the CDR3 reads TGTGCCAGCTCACCGGACACAGATACGCAGTATTTT.

The rearrangement joins TRBV18 to TRBJ2-5; 7 bases line up with TRBD2. Trimming removed 8 bases from V and 1 base from J; junction bases left unmatched: 4. The CDR3 contains 13 residues. Germline CDR1 KGHSH, CDR2 LQKENI. CDR3 in amino acids: CASTSSGQETQYF. The CDR3 DNA reads as TGTGCCAGCACCTCTAGCGGCCAAGAGACCCAGTACTTC.

This clone has a count of ten or more. V gene TRBV2 combines with J gene TRBJ2-1; 9 bases line up with TRBD2. Germline V gene sequence: CDR1 SNHLY, CDR2 FYNNEI. The CDR3 sequence is 14 residues long. The J segment lost 8 bases and the V segment lost 8 bases, leaving 10 bases of the junction unmatched. The CDR3 bases are TGTGCCAGCGTCATGGCGGGAGGGAGGTATGAGCAGTTCTTC. Amino acid sequence: CASVMAGGRYEQFF.

This clone was counted a few times. The chain employs TRBV7-3 and TRBJ1-5, with 8 positions matching TRBD1. Germline V gives CDR1 SGHTA, CDR2 FQGTGA. The J segment lost 7 bases and the V segment lost 2 bases, leaving 4 bases of the junction unmatched. The CDR3 totals 14 residues. The DNA for the CDR3 is TGTGCCAGCAGCTTATCAGGGGGCGGACAGCCCCAGCATTTT. Translated: CASSLSGGGQPQHF.

This sequence joins TRBV7-2 and TRBJ2-1; 12 bases fit TRBD2. J gave up 6 bases and V 5 bases, and 5 bases lay outside the gene matches. The CDR3 spans 15 residues. Germline V gene data show CDR1 as SGHTA and CDR2 as FQGNSA. CDR3 nucleotides: TGTGCCAGCAGCACACTAGCGGGAGGCGGCAATGAGCAGTTCTTC. This sequence encodes CASSTLAGGGNEQFF. Full variable domain (remainder filled in from reference TRBV7-2 and TRBJ2-1): GAGVSQSPSNKVTEKGKDVELRCDPISGHTALYWYRQSLGQGLEFLIYFQGNSAPDKSGLPSDRFSAERTGGSVSTLTIQRTQQEDSAVYLCASSTLAGGGNEQFFGPGTRLTVL.

The V gene is TRBV15, the J gene TRBJ2-1, with 16 bases lining up with TRBD2. CDR1 is LNHNV, CDR2 YYDKDF, per germline (reference sequence). Trimming removed 4 bases from V and 9 bases from J; junction bases left unmatched: 9. The CDR3 is made up of 17 amino acids. CDR3 DNA: TGTGCCACCAGCAATCAATTTGGGACTAGCGGGAGGGGTGAGCAGTTCTTC. Translating gives CATSNQFGTSGRGEQFF.